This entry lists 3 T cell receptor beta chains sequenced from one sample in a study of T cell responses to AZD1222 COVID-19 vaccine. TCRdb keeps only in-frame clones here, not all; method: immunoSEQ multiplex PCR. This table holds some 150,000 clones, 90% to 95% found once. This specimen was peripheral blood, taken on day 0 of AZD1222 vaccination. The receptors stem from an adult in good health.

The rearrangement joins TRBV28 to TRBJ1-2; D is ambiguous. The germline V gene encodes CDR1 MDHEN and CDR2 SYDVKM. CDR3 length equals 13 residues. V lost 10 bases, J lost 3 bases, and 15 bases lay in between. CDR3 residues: CAIKEGRYYGYTF. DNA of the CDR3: TGTGCCATCAAGGAGGGCCGATACTATGGCTACACCTTC.

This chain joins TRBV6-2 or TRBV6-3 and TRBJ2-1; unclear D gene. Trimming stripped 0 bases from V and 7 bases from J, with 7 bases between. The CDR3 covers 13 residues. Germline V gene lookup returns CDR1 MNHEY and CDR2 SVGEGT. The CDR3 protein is CASSYSPTNEQFF. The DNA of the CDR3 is TGTGCCAGCAGTTACTCCCCTACTAATGAGCAGTTCTTC.

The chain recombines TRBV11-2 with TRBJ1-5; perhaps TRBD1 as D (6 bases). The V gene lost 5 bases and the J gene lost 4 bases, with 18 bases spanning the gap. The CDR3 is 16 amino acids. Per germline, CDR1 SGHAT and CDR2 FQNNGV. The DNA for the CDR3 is TGTGCCAGCAGCCCAGAAGTGGGACACAAAAATCAGCCCCAGCATTTT. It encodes CASSPEVGHKNQPQHF. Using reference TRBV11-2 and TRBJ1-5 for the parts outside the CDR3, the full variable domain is EAGVAQSPRYKIIEKRQSVAFWCNPISGHATLYWYQQILGQGPKLLIQFQNNGVVDDSQLPKDRFSAERLKGVDSTLKIQPAKLEDSAVYLCASSPEVGHKNQPQHFGDGTRLSIL.